The clone carrying this T cell receptor beta chain has only a few counts. Germline CDR1 is SGHRS and CDR2 is YFSETQ. V was shortened by 0 bases and J by 6 bases, with 7 bases between the two germline ends. This CDR3 comprises 12 residues. The data belong to a study of cytomegalovirus exposure and HLA in healthy donors. This PCR relied on a set of 60 Vbeta primers and 13 Jbeta primers. Only in-frame clones appear in the TCRdb table, and some are missing; sequencing was by immunoSEQ multiplex PCR. The sample gives 150,000 to 180,000 clones, roughly 80% of which show up once; approximately 8% is in the top ten.

This TCR was recovered from a young man in good health and CMV-seropositive. Sequencing was performed on PBMCs. The J gene is TRBJ2-7, the V gene TRBV5-1; D ambiguous. This CDR3 is CASSLARSEQYF. The CDR3, as DNA: TGCGCCAGCAGCTTGGCCCGGAGCGAGCAGTACTTC. The full variable domain, in which reference TRBV5-1 and TRBJ2-7 provide the parts outside the CDR3, is KAGVTQTPRYLIKTRGQQVTLSCSPISGHRSVSWYQQTPGQGLQFLFEYFSETQRNKGNFPGRFSGRQFSNSRSEMNVSTLELGDSALYLCASSLARSEQYFGPGTRLTVT.